This TCR beta chain stems from a study of PD-1 blockade in classical Hodgkin lymphoma (TCRdb year 2020). Concerning the study at large: Nivolumab dosing was 3 mg/kg intravenously every 2 weeks, continuing until either disease progression or unacceptable toxicity. The study used CyTOF and TCR beta sequencing to define a peripheral blood immune signature of response to PD-1 blockade in classical Hodgkin lymphoma. What the authors observed across the whole study: Baseline TCR diversity was reported to be lower in newly diagnosed patients than in healthy donors, and even lower in relapsed/refractory patients. Trial patients with a complete response had baseline diversity similar to that of newly diagnosed patients, while partial responders and progressors had significantly lower diversity. Lower diversity was seen in patients whose nivolumab began less than 1 year after ASCT, and these patients were left out of later analyses so that immune reconstitution would not confound the results. The study was limited to a single clinical trial cohort, and causes of repertoire differences, possibly disease activity or prior therapy, remained undefined. A significant rise by C4D1 was seen in CD4+ but not CD8+ TCR diversity (p=0.0027 vs p=0.16), with the rise being most apparent in complete responders (p=0.02).

The time point label corresponds to: cycle 4 day 1 (C4D1), after around six weeks of nivolumab. Relapse after autologous stem cell transplantation had occurred in all trial patients, and cohorts A, B and C were distinguished by prior brentuximab vedotin exposure. The trial cohort was composed of approximately 56 patients with relapsed/refractory classical Hodgkin lymphoma, for whom complete response, partial response or progressive disease was recorded as best overall response. Single-agent nivolumab was administered to trial patients in the multi-cohort phase II CheckMate 205 trial. Best overall response was determined by an independent review committee according to the 2007 International Working Group response criteria. PBMCs from the trial were collected at three points: immediately before nivolumab initiation (C1D1), and during therapy at cycle 2 day 1 and cycle 4 day 1. Peripheral blood was collected in 8 mL Vacutainer Cell Preparation Tubes, from which PBMCs were isolated by centrifugation and then cryopreserved.

V is reduced by 0 bases and J by 8 bases, leaving a spacing of 14 bases between them. CDR1 SGHNT and CDR2 YYREEE were looked up in the germline V gene (reference sequence). From cysteine to phenylalanine, the CDR3 is 15 amino acids long. Only the CDR3 portion is preserved as DNA: 45 bases, with reading frame beginning at the first base. Genomic DNA was isolated using the Qiagen DNeasy kit from unsorted PBMCs as well as from negatively selected CD4+ and CD8+ fractions. Amplification of TCR beta CDR3 regions was done by immunoSEQ multiplex PCR with primers that anneal to V and J segments. A synthetic immune receptor repertoire was used to minimize amplification bias, and remaining bias was computationally removed after sequencing. From the authors' description of their analysis: Custom Python scripts were used to quantify repertoire diversity as the Shannon entropy index. Unsorted, CD4+ and CD8+ repertoires were analyzed separately, except in combined analyses where CD4+ and CD8+ sequences were merged in silico. A clone counted as expanded when the clone's frequency after treatment rose at least 2-fold relative to C1D1, and clones undetected at baseline were given a pseudocount of 0.5. Clones with 0 or 1 copy at C1D1 were classified as singleton clones, and clones with 2 or more copies were classified as non-singleton clones. Clones expanded in unsorted samples were annotated as CD4+, CD8+ or unknown by matching protein sequences in sorted samples from the same patient. Wilcoxon tests were applied to paired samples to test diversity changes from C1D1 to C4D1. The source is immuneACCESS, and TCRdb retained only in-frame sequences with V and J called. Part of the clones is not carried over; for the studies checked, unresolved V genes explain less than half of this, and the remainder is unexplained. For V, J and clone size, that table is used; D and trimming come from the DNA. This sample is represented by nearly 50,000 clones; roughly 80% of them were singletons. The ten largest account for approximately 12% of the sample.

This clone was recorded only once. Its antigen is currently not known. Per-base quality was not reported, and no clone a single base away is much larger than it. This receptor chain uses TRBV5-4 and TRBJ1-4; the D segment could be TRBD1, given 5 matching bases. The clonotype comes from a human donor with classical Hodgkin lymphoma. The sequencing here drew on peripheral blood mononuclear cells (PBMCs), taken before the fourth cycle of nivolumab. In nucleotides, the sequence is TGTGCCAGCAGCTTGGTGGAGGGGAAGGGCGAAAAACTGTTTTTT. It codes for CASSLVEGKGEKLFF. Reference TRBV5-4 and TRBJ1-4 proteins supply the regions before and after the CDR3; the full variable domain is: ETGVTQSPTHLIKTRGQQVTLRCSSQSGHNTVSWYQQALGQGPQFIFQYYREEENGRGNFPPRFSGLQFPNYSSELNVNALELDDSALYLCASSLVEGKGEKLFFGSGTQLSVL.